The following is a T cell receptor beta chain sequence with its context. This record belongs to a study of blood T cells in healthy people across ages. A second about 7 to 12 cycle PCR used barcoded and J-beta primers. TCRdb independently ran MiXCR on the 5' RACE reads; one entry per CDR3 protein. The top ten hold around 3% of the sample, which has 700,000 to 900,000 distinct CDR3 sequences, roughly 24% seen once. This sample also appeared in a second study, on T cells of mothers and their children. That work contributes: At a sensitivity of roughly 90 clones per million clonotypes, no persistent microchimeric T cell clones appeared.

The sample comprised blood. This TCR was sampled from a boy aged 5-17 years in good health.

CDR3: CASSFRGQELFF. The CDR3 nucleotides are TGTGCCAGCAGTTTCAGGGGGCAAGAACTGTTTTTT. V is TRBV12-3 or TRBV12-4 and J is TRBJ1-4; TRBD1 matches 8 bases. V trimming: 3 bases; J trimming: 12 bases; junction bases outside the gene matches: 3. The CDR3 length is 12 residues.